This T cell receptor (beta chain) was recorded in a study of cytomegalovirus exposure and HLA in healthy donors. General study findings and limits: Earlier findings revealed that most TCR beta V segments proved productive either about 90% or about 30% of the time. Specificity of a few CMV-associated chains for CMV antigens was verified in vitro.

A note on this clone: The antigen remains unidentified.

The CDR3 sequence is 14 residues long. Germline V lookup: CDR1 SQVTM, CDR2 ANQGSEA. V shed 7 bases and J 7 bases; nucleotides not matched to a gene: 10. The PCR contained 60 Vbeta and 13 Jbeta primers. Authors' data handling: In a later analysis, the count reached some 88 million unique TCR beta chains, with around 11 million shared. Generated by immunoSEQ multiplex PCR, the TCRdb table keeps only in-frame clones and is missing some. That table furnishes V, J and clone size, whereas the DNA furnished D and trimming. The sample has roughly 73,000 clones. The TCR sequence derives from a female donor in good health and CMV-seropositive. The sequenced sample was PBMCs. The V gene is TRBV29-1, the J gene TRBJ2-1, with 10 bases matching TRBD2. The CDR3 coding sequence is TGCAGCGGCGCCGGGACTAGCGCATCGAATGAGCAGTTCTTC. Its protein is CSGAGTSASNEQFF.